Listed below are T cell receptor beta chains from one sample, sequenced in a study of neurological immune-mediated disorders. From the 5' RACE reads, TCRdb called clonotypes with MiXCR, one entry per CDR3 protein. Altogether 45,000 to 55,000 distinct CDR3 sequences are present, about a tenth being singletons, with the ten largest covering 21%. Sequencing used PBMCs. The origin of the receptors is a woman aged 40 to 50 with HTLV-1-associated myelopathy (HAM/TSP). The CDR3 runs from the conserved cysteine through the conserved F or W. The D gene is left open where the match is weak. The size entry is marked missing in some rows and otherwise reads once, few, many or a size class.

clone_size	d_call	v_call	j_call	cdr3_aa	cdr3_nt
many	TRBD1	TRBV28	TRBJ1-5	CASSTPGQGVSNF	TGTGCCAGCAGCACGCCTGGACAGGGTGTCTCGAATTTT
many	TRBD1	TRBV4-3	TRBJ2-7	CASSQGTGTEQYF	TGCGCCAGCAGCCAGGGGACAGGGACCGAGCAGTACTTC
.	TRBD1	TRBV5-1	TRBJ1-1	CASSSYRQGGEAFF	TGCGCCAGCAGCTCCTACCGACAGGGTGGTGAAGCTTTCTTT
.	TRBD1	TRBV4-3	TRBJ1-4	CASSQEVTGREKLFF	TGCGCCAGCAGTCAAGAGGTGACAGGGAGAGAAAAACTGTTTTTT
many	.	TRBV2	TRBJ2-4	CASKEGPGIENIQYF	TGTGCCAGCAAGGAGGGTCCCGGGATAGAAAACATTCAGTACTTC
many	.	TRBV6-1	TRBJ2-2	CASKFPVFTGELFF	TGTGCCAGCAAATTTCCGGTGTTCACCGGGGAGCTGTTTTTT
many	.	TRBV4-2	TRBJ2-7	CASRGGQTYEQYF	TGTGCCAGCAGGGGCGGACAGACCTACGAGCAGTACTTC
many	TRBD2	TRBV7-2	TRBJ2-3	CASSHPGTSGGVTDTQYF	TGTGCCAGCAGCCACCCCGGGACTAGCGGGGGCGTCACAGATACGCAGTATTTT
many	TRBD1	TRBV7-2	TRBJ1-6	CASSGGRGSSYNSPLHF	TGTGCCAGCAGCGGGGGCAGGGGGAGCTCCTATAATTCACCCCTCCACTTT
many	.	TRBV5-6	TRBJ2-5	CASSSDGQTQYF	TGTGCCAGCAGCTCAGACGGGCAGACCCAGTACTTC
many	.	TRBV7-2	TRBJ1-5	CASSLGRNQPQHF	TGTGCCAGCAGCTTAGGGCGCAATCAGCCCCAGCATTTT
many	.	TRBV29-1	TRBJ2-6	CSAEMGAGANVLTF	TGCAGCGCTGAGATGGGGGCTGGGGCCAACGTCCTGACTTTC
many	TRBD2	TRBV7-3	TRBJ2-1	CASSPRGLVREQFF	TGTGCCAGCAGCCCGCGGGGACTAGTCCGGGAGCAGTTCTTC
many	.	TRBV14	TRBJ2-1	CASSPLRGGPQFF	TGTGCCAGCAGCCCTCTTCGAGGGGGGCCCCAGTTCTTC
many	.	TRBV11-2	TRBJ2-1	CASSFVTSSVEQFF	TGTGCCAGCAGCTTCGTAACATCTAGCGTCGAGCAGTTCTTC
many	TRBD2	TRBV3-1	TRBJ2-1	CASSRHMQRGTYNEQFF	TGTGCCAGCAGTCGTCATATGCAGCGGGGCACCTACAATGAGCAGTTCTTC
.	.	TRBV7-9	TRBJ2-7	CASSLAREQYF	TGTGCCAGCAGCTTAGCGCGGGAGCAGTACTTC
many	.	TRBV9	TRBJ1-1	CASSPRRGGNTEAFF	TGTGCCAGCAGCCCGCGGCGGGGAGGAAACACTGAAGCTTTCTTT
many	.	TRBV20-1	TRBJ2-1	CSARDGRSAYNEQFF	TGCAGTGCTAGAGATGGCCGTTCAGCCTACAATGAGCAGTTCTTC
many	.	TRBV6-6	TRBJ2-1	CASMAIETARRNEQFF	TGTGCCAGCATGGCCATAGAGACAGCTCGGCGCAATGAGCAGTTCTTC
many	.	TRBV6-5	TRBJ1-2	CASSYSFSPYGYTF	TGTGCCAGCAGTTACTCGTTCAGCCCCTATGGCTACACCTTC
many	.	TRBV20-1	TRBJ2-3	CSAVRAGDTQYF	TGCAGTGCTGTCCGGGCGGGGGATACGCAGTATTTT
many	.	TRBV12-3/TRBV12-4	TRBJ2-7	CASGRNGLPYEQYF	TGTGCCAGCGGCCGCAACGGACTCCCCTACGAGCAGTACTTC
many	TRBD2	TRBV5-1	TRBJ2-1	CASSLSASGDRQFF	TGCGCCAGCAGCTTGTCGGCTAGCGGGGATCGGCAGTTCTTC
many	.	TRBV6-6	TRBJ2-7	CASSYRGEQYF	TGTGCCAGCAGTTATAGGGGCGAGCAGTACTTC
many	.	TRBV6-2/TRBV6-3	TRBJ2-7	CASRDRDHEQYF	TGTGCCAGCAGGGACCGGGACCACGAGCAGTACTTC
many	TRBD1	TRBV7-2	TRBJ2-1	CASRPTGTDYNEQFF	TGTGCCAGCAGACCTACCGGGACAGACTACAATGAGCAGTTCTTC
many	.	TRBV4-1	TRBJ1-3	CASSKQGGSNTIYF	TGCGCCAGCAGTAAGCAGGGTGGGAGTAACACCATATATTTT
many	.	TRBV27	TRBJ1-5	CARTNQPQHF	TGTGCCAGAACTAATCAGCCCCAGCATTTT
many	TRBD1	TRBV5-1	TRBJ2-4	CASSLAEGANIQYF	TGCGCCAGCAGCTTGGCCGAGGGGGCGAACATTCAGTACTTC
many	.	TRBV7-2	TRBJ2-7	CASSLARGLTYEQYF	TGTGCCAGCAGCTTAGCCCGAGGGTTAACCTACGAGCAGTACTTC
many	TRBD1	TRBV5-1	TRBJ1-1	CASSSGDRRSTEAFF	TGCGCCAGCAGCTCCGGGGACAGAAGAAGCACTGAAGCTTTCTTT
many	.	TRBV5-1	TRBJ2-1	CASSSQGSSYNEQFF	TGCGCCAGCAGCTCGCAGGGGAGCTCCTACAATGAGCAGTTCTTC
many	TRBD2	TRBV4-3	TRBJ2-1	CASSQDGGRLNEQFF	TGCGCCAGCAGCCAAGACGGCGGGAGGTTGAATGAGCAGTTCTTC
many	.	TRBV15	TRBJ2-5	CATSNGGRGGGILRETQYF	TGTGCCACCAGCAATGGAGGCAGGGGGGGTGGGATTTTGAGAGAGACCCAGTACTTC
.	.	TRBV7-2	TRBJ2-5	CASSPGVEETQYF	TGTGCCAGCAGTCCGGGGGTTGAAGAGACCCAGTACTTC
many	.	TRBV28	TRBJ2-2	CASIVTRDTGELFF	TGTGCCAGCATTGTTACAAGAGACACCGGGGAGCTGTTTTTT
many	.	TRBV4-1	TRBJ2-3	CASSRPTFSTDTQYF	TGCGCCAGCAGCCGACCGACCTTTAGCACAGATACGCAGTATTTT
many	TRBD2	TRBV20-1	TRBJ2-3	CSAPNRLAGADTQYF	TGCAGTGCCCCGAACAGGCTAGCGGGGGCAGATACGCAGTATTTT
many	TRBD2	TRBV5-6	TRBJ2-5	CASRLAGDPLETQYF	TGTGCCAGCAGACTAGCGGGGGACCCTTTGGAGACCCAGTACTTC
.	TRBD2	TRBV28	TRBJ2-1	CASSTNIAGVGNEQFF	TGTGCCAGCAGTACAAACATAGCGGGAGTCGGCAATGAGCAGTTCTTC
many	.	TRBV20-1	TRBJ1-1	CSARDGSRGTEAFF	TGCAGTGCTAGAGATGGAAGTCGCGGCACTGAAGCTTTCTTT
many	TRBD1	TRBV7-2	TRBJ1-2	CASSLARGNNGYTF	TGTGCCAGCAGCTTAGCCAGGGGGAATAATGGCTACACCTTC
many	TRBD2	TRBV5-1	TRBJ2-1	CASSLEAGGINEQFF	TGCGCCAGCAGCTTGGAGGCGGGGGGGATAAATGAGCAGTTCTTC
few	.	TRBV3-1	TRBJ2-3	CASSQVRGSDTQYF	TGTGCCAGCAGCCAAGTCCGTGGGTCCGATACGCAGTATTTT
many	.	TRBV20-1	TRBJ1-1	CSANREDTEAFF	TGCAGTGCTAACAGGGAGGACACTGAAGCTTTCTTT
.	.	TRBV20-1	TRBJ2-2	CSVRPGGTNTGELIF	TGCAGTGTTCGCCCTGGGGGAACGAACACCGGGGAGCTGATTTTT
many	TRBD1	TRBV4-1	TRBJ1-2	CASTAGGSNYGYTF	TGCGCCAGCACAGCAGGGGGGAGTAACTATGGCTACACCTTC
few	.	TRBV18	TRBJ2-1	CASSNSEGQFF	TGTGCCAGCTCAAACTCCGAGGGGCAGTTCTTC
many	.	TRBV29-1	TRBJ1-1	CSVLAPKNTEAFF	TGCAGCGTTCTCGCACCTAAGAACACTGAAGCTTTCTTT
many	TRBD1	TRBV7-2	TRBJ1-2	CASSLVSGGGYTF	TGTGCCAGCAGCTTAGTGTCAGGGGGAGGCTACACCTTC